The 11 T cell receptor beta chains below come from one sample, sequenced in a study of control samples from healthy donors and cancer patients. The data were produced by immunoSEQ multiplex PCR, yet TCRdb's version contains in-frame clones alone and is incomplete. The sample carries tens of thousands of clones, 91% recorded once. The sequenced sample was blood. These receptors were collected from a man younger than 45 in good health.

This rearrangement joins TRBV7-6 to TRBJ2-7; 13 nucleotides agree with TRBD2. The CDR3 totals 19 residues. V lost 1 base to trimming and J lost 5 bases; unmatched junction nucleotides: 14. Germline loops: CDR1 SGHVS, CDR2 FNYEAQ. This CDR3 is CASSLESGTSGVSINEQYF. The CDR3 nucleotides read TGTGCCAGCAGCTTAGAAAGTGGGACTAGCGGGGTTTCAATAAACGAGCAGTACTTC.

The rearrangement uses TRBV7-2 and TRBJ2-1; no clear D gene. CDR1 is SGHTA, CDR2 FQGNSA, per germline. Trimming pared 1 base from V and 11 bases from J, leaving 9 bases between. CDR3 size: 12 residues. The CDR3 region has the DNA TGTGCCAGCAGCTTAGACCGGAACCAGCAGTTCTTC. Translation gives CASSLDRNQQFF. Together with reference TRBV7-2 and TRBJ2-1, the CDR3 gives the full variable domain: GAGVSQSPSNKVTEKGKDVELRCDPISGHTALYWYRQSLGQGLEFLIYFQGNSAPDKSGLPSDRFSAERTGGSVSTLTIQRTQQEDSAVYLCASSLDRNQQFFGPGTRLTVL.

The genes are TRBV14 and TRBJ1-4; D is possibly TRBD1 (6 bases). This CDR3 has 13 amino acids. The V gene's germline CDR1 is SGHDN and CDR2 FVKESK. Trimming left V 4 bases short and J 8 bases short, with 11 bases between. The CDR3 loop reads CASSRGAWEKLFF. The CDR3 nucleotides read TGTGCCAGCAGCCGGGGGGCTTGGGAAAAACTGTTTTTT. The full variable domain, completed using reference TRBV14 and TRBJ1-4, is EAGVTQFPSHSVIEKGQTVTLRCDPISGHDNLYWYRRVMGKEIKFLLHFVKESKQDESGMPNNRFLAERTGGTYSTLKVQPAELEDSGVYFCASSRGAWEKLFFGSGTQLSVL.

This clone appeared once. This chain's CDR3 is CASSLGQGAGYGYTF. The DNA for the CDR3 is TGTGCCAGCAGCTTAGGACAGGGGGCTGGCTATGGCTACACCTTC. This chain links TRBV7-9 with TRBJ1-2, with TRBD1 matching 10 bases. The CDR3 consists of 15 residues. Germline CDR1 reads SEHNR; CDR2 reads FQNEAQ (reference sequence). The trim removed 1 base at V and 4 bases at J, leaving 3 bases unmatched.

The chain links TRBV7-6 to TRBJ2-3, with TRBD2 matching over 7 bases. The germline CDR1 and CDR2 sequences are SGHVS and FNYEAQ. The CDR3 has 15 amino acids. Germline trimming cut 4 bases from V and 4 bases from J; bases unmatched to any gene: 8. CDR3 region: CASSSGGGAADTQYF. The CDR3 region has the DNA TGTGCCAGCAGCTCGGGCGGGGGAGCGGCAGATACGCAGTATTTT. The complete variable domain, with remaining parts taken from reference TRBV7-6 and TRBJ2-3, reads GAGVSQSPRYKVTKRGQDVALRCDPISGHVSLYWYRQALGQGPEFLTYFNYEAQQDKSGLPNDRFSAERPEGSISTLTIQRTEQRDSAMYRCASSSGGGAADTQYFGPGTRLTVL.

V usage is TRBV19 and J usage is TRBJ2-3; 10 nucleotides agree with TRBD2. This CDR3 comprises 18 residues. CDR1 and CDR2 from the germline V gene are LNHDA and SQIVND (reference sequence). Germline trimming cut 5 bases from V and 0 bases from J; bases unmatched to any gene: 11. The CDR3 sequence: CASSVYSGGLVSTDTQYF. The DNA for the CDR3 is TGTGCCAGTAGTGTATATAGCGGGGGGTTGGTAAGCACAGATACGCAGTATTTT.

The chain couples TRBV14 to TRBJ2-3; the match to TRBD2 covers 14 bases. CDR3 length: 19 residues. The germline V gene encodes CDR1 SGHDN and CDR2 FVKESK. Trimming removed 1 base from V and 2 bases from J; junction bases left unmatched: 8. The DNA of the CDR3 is TGTGCCAGCAGCCAAGGGGGGACTAGCGGGGGCACACACACAGATACGCAGTATTTT. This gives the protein CASSQGGTSGGTHTDTQYF.

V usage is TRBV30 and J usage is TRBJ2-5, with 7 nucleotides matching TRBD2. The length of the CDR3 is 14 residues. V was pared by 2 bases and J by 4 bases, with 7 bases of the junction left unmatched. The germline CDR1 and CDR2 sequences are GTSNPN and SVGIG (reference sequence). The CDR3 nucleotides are TGTGCCTGGAGTTGGACTAGAGAGGGAGAGACCCAGTACTTC. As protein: CAWSWTREGETQYF.

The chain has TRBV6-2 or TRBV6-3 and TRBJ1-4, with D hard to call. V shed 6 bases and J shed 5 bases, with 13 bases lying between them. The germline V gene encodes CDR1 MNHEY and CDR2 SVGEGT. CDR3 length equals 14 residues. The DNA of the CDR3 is TGTGCCAGCAGCCGAGACGGGTGGAATGAAAAACTGTTTTTT. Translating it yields CASSRDGWNEKLFF.

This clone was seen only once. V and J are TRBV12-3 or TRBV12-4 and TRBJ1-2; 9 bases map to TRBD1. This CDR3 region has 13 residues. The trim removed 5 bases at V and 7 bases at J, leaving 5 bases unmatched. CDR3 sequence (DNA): TGTGCCAGCAGTCCGGGGACAGGGTCTGGCTACACCTTC. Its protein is CASSPGTGSGYTF.

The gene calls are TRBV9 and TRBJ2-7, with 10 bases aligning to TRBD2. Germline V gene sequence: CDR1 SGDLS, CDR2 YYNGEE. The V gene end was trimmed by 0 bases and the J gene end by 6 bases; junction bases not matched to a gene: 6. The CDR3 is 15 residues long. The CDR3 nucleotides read TGTGCCAGCAGCGTAGGCCTAGCGGGAGCCGGCGAGCAGTACTTC. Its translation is CASSVGLAGAGEQYF.